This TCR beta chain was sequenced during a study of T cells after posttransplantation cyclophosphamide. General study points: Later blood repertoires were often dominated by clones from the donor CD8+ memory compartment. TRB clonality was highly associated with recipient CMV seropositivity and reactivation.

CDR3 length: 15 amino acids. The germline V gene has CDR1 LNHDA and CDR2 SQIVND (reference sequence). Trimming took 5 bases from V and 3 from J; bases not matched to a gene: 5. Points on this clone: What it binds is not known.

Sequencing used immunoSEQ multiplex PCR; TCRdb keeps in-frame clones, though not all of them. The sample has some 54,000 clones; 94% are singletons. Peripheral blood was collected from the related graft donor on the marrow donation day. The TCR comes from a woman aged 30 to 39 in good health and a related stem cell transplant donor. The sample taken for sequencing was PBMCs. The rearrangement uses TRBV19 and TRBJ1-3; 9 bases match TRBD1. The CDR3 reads CASSSTGGFGNTIYF. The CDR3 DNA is TGTGCCAGTAGTTCGACAGGGGGATTTGGAAACACCATATATTTT.